Below, 18 T cell receptor beta chains from the same sample are listed, as sequenced in a study of regulatory dendritic cells for organ transplantation (dated by TCRdb to 2015 to 2018). Library prep was done by the immunoSEQ multiplex PCR assay. TCRdb took this table from immuneACCESS and kept in-frame rearrangements with V and J called. Such tables lack part of the clones; where checked against another copy, unresolved V genes explain under half of the gap, and the rest is unexplained. The sample table holds 30,000 or so clones, of which approximately 86% were seen once. Approximately 0.4% of the sample goes to the ten largest clones. Source material: naive CD8+ T cells from blood. Per the publication, the cell subset or site label means: CD45RA+ naive T cells. Receptors originate from a human donor in good health.

The chain has TRBV7-6 and TRBJ2-3, with D perhaps matching TRBD2 (6 bases). Germline V gene data show CDR1 as SGHVS and CDR2 as FNYEAQ. Trimming removed 1 base at V and 1 base at J, with 12 bases between. This CDR3 comprises 16 residues. The CDR3 protein is CASSLEEDYRTDTQYF. The CDR3 DNA reads TGTGCCAGCAGCTTAGAGGAGGACTATCGCACAGATACGCAGTATTTT.

On this clone: The sample has other DNA sequences that encode this CDR3 too. This chain links TRBV27 with TRBJ1-5; no clear D. This CDR3 comprises 14 residues. The germline V gene encodes CDR1 MNHEY and CDR2 SMNVEV (reference sequence). Deletions cut 3 bases from V and 1 base from J, with 7 bases between. The CDR3 DNA reads as TGTGCCAGCAGTTTGGGAGGGAGCAATCAGCCCCAGCATTTT. It yields the protein CASSLGGSNQPQHF.

J is TRBJ2-1 and V is TRBV7-2, with TRBD2 matching 11 bases. This CDR3 has 19 amino acids. The germline V gene encodes CDR1 SGHTA and CDR2 FQGNSA. J lost 0 bases, V lost 1 base, and 8 bases had no gene match. The CDR3 DNA reads as TGTGCCAGCAGCTTAGTGGTATCTAGCGGGGGGTCCTCCTACAATGAGCAGTTCTTC. It specifies CASSLVVSSGGSSYNEQFF.

The chain uses TRBV7-9 and TRBJ1-1; D is perhaps TRBD1 (5 bases). The V gene's germline CDR1 is SEHNR and CDR2 FQNEAQ (reference sequence). The CDR3 spans 15 residues. Trimming stripped 1 base from V and 2 bases from J, with 11 bases between. CDR3 nucleotide sequence: TGTGCCAGCAGCTTAGGCGGGGGAGTAAACACTGAAGCTTTCTTT. It encodes CASSLGGGVNTEAFF.

The chain links TRBV2 to TRBJ2-5; 13 bases are a match to TRBD2. The germline CDR1 and CDR2 sequences are SNHLY and FYNNEI. Trimming at V came to 3 bases and at J to 6 bases, leaving 7 bases not matched to a gene. The length of the CDR3 is 16 residues. The CDR3 loop is CASSDPRTSGGQTQYF. CDR3 in DNA: TGTGCCAGCAGTGACCCCCGGACTAGCGGGGGTCAGACCCAGTACTTC.

The J gene is TRBJ1-1, the V gene TRBV19; tentative D call: TRBD1 (5 bases). The CDR3 sequence is 15 residues long. V was shortened by 5 bases and J by 4 bases, with 17 bases between the two germline ends. The germline CDR1 and CDR2 sequences are LNHDA and SQIVND (reference sequence). In DNA, the CDR3 is TGTGCCAGTAGTGGGGGAGGCTACCATGCCACTGAAGCTTTCTTT. Its protein is CASSGGGYHATEAFF.

The chain employs TRBV5-6 and TRBJ1-1; D is unresolved. In germline, CDR1 is SGHDT, CDR2 YYEEEE. V lost 0 bases, J lost 2 bases, and 8 bases lay in between. This CDR3 region has 14 residues. CDR3 sequence (DNA): TGTGCCAGCAGCTTGGAACTATTAAACACTGAAGCTTTCTTT. Its translation is CASSLELLNTEAFF. The variable domain in full, completed from reference TRBV5-6 and TRBJ1-1, reads DAGVTQSPTHLIKTRGQQVTLRCSPKSGHDTVSWYQQALGQGPQFIFQYYEEEERQRGNFPDRFSGHQFPNYSSELNVNALLLGDSALYLCASSLELLNTEAFFGQGTRLTVV.

V usage is TRBV29-1 and J usage is TRBJ2-7, with D possibly being TRBD2 (7 bases). V lost 1 base and J 0 bases, leaving 13 bases between the germline ends. The CDR3 sequence is 15 residues long. CDR1 and CDR2 from the germline V gene are SQVTM and ANQGSEA. The CDR3 nucleotides read TGCAGCGTTGAAGTGTATCGGGGGGCCTCCTACGAGCAGTACTTC. It yields the protein CSVEVYRGASYEQYF.

The chain has TRBV12-5 and TRBJ1-5; 8 bases align to TRBD1. CDR1 is LGHNT, CDR2 FRNRAP, per germline. The CDR3 sequence is 17 residues long. The V and J ends lost 2 bases and 7 bases, in that order; junction bases with no gene match: 13. CDR3 sequence: CASGLFFPDRAGQPQHF. The DNA for the CDR3 is TGTGCTAGTGGTTTGTTTTTCCCGGACAGGGCCGGGCAGCCCCAGCATTTT. The whole variable domain, filled in from reference TRBV12-5 and TRBJ1-5, reads DARVTQTPRHKVTEMGQEVTMRCQPILGHNTVFWYRQTMMQGLELLAYFRNRAPLDDSGMPKDRFSAEMPDATLATLKIQPSEPRDSAVYFCASGLFFPDRAGQPQHFGDGTRLSIL.

The chain employs TRBV5-1 and TRBJ2-7, with 10 bases that match TRBD1. V gave up 7 bases and J gave up 0 bases; unmatched junction bases: 7. Per germline, CDR1 SGHRS and CDR2 YFSETQ. CDR3 length equals 15 residues. The CDR3 spells CASRDRDRGSYEQYF. The CDR3 DNA is TGCGCCAGCCGGGACCGGGACAGGGGCTCCTACGAGCAGTACTTC.

This clone has more than one count but fewer than ten. The V and J genes are TRBV15 and TRBJ1-3, with TRBD1 matching 7 bases. The germline V gene encodes CDR1 LNHNV and CDR2 YYDKDF (reference sequence). The CDR3 totals 16 residues. Trimming cost V 5 bases and J 0 bases; bases outside gene matches: 7. This chain's CDR3 is CATSGDRTNSGNTIYF. CDR3 DNA sequence: TGTGCCACCAGCGGGGACAGAACCAACTCTGGAAACACCATATATTTT.

This chain joins TRBV30 and TRBJ2-5; weak D call: TRBD2 (5 bases). Germline CDR1 is GTSNPN and CDR2 is SVGIG (reference sequence). This CDR3 has 14 residues. The germline V and J ends were trimmed by 0 bases and 2 bases, with 10 bases remaining between them. The CDR3 is CAWSVYRGQETQYF. The CDR3 DNA reads TGTGCCTGGAGTGTTTACAGAGGGCAAGAGACCCAGTACTTC. The complete variable domain, with remaining parts taken from reference TRBV30 and TRBJ2-5, reads SQTIHQWPATLVQPVGSPLSLECTVEGTSNPNLYWYRQAAGRGLQLLFYSVGIGQISSEVPQNLSASRPQDRQFILSSKKLLLSDSGFYLCAWSVYRGQETQYFGPGTRLLVL.

This sequence joins TRBV14 and TRBJ1-1; 7 bases are a match to TRBD1. With 5 bases clipped from V and 7 bases from J, the junction kept 7 bases outside the gene matches. This CDR3 comprises 13 residues. Germline V gene lookup returns CDR1 SGHDN and CDR2 FVKESK. Here the CDR3 reads CASSILRDSEAFF. DNA of the CDR3: TGTGCCAGCAGCATACTCCGGGACAGTGAAGCTTTCTTT.

The V gene is TRBV4-3, the J gene TRBJ2-7; D is uncertain. Trimming cost V 0 bases and J 2 bases, with 14 bases left between them. CDR3 length: 16 residues. Germline loops: CDR1 LGHNA, CDR2 YSLEER. The chain's CDR3 is CASSQEGRPLAYEQYF. The CDR3 DNA is TGCGCCAGCAGCCAAGAGGGCAGACCTTTGGCCTACGAGCAGTACTTC.

This chain uses TRBV7-9 with TRBJ1-1, with 9 nucleotides matching TRBD1. There are 17 residues in the CDR3. CDR1 SEHNR and CDR2 FQNEAQ come from the germline V gene (reference sequence). V shed 5 bases, J shed 4 bases, and the junction held 14 bases outside the gene matches. CDR3 in amino acids: CASSPPRQGDWGTEAFF. CDR3 in DNA: TGTGCCAGCAGCCCTCCTCGACAGGGGGATTGGGGCACTGAAGCTTTCTTT.

V usage is TRBV5-1 and J usage is TRBJ2-1; 10 bases map to TRBD1. V dropped 4 bases and J dropped 8; count of bases not matched to a gene: 9. The germline gives CDR1 SGHRS, CDR2 YFSETQ. The length of the CDR3 is 15 residues. The CDR3 DNA reads TGCGCCAGCAGCAATCCGGGACAGGGGATCTATGAGCAGTTCTTC. Translation gives CASSNPGQGIYEQFF.

The gene calls are TRBV7-9 and TRBJ1-2; D ambiguous. This CDR3 has 15 residues. With 4 bases removed from V and 4 bases from J, the gap between germline ends came to 16 bases. The germline gives CDR1 SEHNR, CDR2 FQNEAQ (reference sequence). DNA for the CDR3: TGTGCCAGCAGCTCAGAGGGAGGAGGGTTCTATGGCTACACCTTC. Its protein product is CASSSEGGGFYGYTF.

This chain connects TRBV19 to TRBJ2-7; 8 nucleotides align to TRBD2. Germline values: CDR1 LNHDA, CDR2 SQIVND (reference sequence). CDR3 length: 13 amino acids. Trimming at V came to 5 bases and at J to 7 bases, leaving 7 bases not matched to a gene. CDR3 region: CASSVGGASEQYF. The CDR3 coding sequence is TGTGCCAGTAGTGTCGGGGGGGCCTCAGAGCAGTACTTC.